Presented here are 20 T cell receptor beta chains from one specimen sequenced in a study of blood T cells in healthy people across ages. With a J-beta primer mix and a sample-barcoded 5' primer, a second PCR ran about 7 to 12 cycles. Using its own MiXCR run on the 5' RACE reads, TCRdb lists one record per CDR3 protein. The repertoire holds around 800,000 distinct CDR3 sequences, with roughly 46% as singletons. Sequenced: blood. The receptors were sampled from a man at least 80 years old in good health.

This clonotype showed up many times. This chain's CDR3 is CATSRDIQDEQYF. Here the CDR3 DNA reads TGTGCCACCAGCAGGGACATCCAAGATGAGCAGTACTTC. The rearrangement links TRBV15 to TRBJ2-7; D is perhaps TRBD1 (5 bases). The V gene's germline CDR1 is LNHNV and CDR2 YYDKDF (reference sequence). There are 13 residues in the CDR3. Trimming took 3 bases from V and 7 from J, leaving 13 bases between them.

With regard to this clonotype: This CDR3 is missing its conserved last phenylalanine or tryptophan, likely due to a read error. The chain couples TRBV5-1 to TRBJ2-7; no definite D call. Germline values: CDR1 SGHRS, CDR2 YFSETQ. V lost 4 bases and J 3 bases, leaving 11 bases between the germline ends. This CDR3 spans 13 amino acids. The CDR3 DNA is TGCGCCAGCAGCGTCAGGCAGAACTACGAGCAGTACTTA. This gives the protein CASSVRQNYEQYL.

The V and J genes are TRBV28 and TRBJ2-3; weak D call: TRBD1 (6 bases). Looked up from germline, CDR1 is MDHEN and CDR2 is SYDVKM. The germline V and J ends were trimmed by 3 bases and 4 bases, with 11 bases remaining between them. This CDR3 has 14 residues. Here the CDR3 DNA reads TGTGCCAGCAGTTTCGCAGGGGCTGCAGATACGCAGTATTTT. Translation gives CASSFAGAADTQYF.

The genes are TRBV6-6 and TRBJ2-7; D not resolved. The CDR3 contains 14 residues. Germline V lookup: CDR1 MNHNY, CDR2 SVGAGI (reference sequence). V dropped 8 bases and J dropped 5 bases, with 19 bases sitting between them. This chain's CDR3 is CASSEGSRDDEQYF. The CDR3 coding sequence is TGTGCCAGCTCCGAAGGGTCTCGCGACGACGAGCAGTACTTC.

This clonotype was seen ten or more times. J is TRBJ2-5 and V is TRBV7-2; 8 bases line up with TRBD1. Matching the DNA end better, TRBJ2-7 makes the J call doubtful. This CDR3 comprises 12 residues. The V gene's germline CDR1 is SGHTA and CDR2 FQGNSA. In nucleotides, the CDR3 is TGTGCCAGCAGCCCAGGGGGCGTCGAGCAGTACTTC. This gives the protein CASSPGGVEQYF.

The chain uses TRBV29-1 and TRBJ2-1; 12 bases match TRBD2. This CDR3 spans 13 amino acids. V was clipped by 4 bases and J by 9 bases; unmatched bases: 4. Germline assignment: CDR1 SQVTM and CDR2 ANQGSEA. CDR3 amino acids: CSVVTSGGSEQFF. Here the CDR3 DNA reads TGCAGCGTTGTCACTAGCGGGGGGAGTGAGCAGTTCTTC.

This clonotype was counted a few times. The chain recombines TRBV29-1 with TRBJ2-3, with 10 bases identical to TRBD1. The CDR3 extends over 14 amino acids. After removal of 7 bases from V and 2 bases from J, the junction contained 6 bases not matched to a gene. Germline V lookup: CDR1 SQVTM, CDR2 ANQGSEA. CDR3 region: CSGGTGENTDTQYF. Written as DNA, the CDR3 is TGCAGCGGCGGGACAGGGGAAAACACAGATACGCAGTATTTT.

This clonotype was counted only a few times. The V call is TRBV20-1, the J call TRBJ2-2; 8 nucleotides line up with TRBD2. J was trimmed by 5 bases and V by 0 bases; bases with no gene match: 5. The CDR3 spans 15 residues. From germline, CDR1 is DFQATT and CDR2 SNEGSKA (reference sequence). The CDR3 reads CSARDLAGGTGELFF. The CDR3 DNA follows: TGCAGTGCTAGAGATCTGGCGGGAGGAACCGGGGAGCTGTTTTTT.

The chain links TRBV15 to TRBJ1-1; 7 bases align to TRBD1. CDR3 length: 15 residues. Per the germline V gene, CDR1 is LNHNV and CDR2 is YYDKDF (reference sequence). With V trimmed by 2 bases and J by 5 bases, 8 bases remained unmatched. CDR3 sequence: CATSRSDGRGTEAFF. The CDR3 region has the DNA TGTGCCACCAGCAGATCTGATGGCAGGGGGACTGAAGCTTTCTTT.

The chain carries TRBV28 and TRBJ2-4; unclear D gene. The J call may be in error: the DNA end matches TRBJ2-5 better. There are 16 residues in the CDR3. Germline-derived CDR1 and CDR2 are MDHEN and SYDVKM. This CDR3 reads CASRPNLLLPQETQYF. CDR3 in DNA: TGTGCCAGCAGACCCAACTTGTTGCTACCCCAAGAGACCCAGTACTTC.

CDR3 amino acids: CASSFYSLGTNEQFF. CDR3 bases: TGCGCCAGCAGCTTCTATAGTCTAGGGACGAATGAGCAGTTCTTC. The chain employs TRBV5-1 and TRBJ2-1; D is perhaps TRBD1 or TRBD2 (5 bases each). The CDR3 loop spans 15 amino acids. V gave up 2 bases and J gave up 7 bases, with 16 bases separating them. Per germline, CDR1 SGHRS and CDR2 YFSETQ.

The CDR3 protein is CASSPSVGANEKLFF. CDR3 DNA: TGTGCCAGCAGTCCATCAGTAGGTGCTAATGAAAAACTGTTTTTT. This sequence joins TRBV27 and TRBJ1-4, with D uncertain. V dropped 5 bases and J dropped 3 bases, with 13 bases sitting between them. CDR1 MNHEY and CDR2 SMNVEV come from the germline V gene (reference sequence). This CDR3 has 15 residues. The full variable domain, completed using reference TRBV27 and TRBJ1-4, is EAQVTQNPRYLITVTGKKLTVTCSQNMNHEYMSWYRQDPGLGLRQIYYSMNVEVTDKGDVPEGYKVSRKEKRNFPLILESPSPNQTSLYFCASSPSVGANEKLFFGSGTQLSVL.

CDR3 coding DNA: TGCAGTGCAAAGAGGGTGCCTGGGGCCAACGTCCTGACTTTC. Protein: CSAKRVPGANVLTF. The rearrangement joins TRBV20-1 to TRBJ2-6; tentative D call: TRBD2 (5 bases). V was clipped by 6 bases and J by 2 bases, with 11 bases between them. CDR1 is DFQATT, CDR2 SNEGSKA, per germline (reference sequence). The CDR3 is 14 amino acids.

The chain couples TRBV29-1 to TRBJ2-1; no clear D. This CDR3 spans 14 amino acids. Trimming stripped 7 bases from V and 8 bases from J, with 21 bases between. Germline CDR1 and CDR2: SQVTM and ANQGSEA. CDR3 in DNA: TGCAGCGCCCCAGCAGGCTCGCAACCTGATGAGCAGTTCTTC. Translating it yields CSAPAGSQPDEQFF.

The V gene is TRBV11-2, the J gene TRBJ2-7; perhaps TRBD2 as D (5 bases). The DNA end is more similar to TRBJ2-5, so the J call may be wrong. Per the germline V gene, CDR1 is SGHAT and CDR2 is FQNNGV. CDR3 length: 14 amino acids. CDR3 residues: CASSLRRGLETQYF. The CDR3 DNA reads TGTGCCAGCAGCTTAAGACGGGGTCTGGAGACCCAGTACTTC.

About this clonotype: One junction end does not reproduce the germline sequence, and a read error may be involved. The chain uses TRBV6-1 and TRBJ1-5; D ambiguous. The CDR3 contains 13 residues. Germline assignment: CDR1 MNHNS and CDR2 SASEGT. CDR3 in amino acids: CVSSDILFQPQHF. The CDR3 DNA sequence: TGTGTCAGCAGTGATATTTTGTTTCAGCCCCAGCATTTT.

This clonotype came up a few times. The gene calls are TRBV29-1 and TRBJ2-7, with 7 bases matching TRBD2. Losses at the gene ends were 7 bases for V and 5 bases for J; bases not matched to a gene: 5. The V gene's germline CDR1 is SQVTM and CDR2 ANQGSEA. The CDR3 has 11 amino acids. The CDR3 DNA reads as TGCAGCGGGGGACTACCACACGAGCAGTACTTC. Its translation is CSGGLPHEQYF.

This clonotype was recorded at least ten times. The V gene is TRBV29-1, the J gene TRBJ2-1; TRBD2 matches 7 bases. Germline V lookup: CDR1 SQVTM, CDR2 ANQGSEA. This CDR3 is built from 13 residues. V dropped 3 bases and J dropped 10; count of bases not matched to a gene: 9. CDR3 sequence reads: CSVESGLVREQFF. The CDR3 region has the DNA TGCAGCGTTGAGAGTGGACTAGTTAGAGAGCAGTTCTTC.

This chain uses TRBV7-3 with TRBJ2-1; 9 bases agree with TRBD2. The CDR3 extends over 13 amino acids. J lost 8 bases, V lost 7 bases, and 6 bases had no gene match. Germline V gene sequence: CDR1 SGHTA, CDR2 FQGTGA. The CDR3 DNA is TGTGCCAGCATGGCGGGAGGGTCAGATGAGCAGTTCTTC. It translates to CASMAGGSDEQFF.

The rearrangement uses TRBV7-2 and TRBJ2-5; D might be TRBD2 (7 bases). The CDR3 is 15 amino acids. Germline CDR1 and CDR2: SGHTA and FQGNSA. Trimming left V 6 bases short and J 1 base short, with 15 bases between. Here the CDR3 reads CASRSTGRGQETQYF. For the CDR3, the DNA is TGTGCCAGCAGATCAACAGGGAGGGGCCAAGAGACCCAGTACTTC.